The rows below give T cell receptor beta chains drawn from one sample of a study of blood T cell repertoires in COVID-19. The protocol was immunoSEQ multiplex PCR, while the TCRdb copy is restricted to in-frame clones and leaves out a portion. The table shows roughly 250,000 clones, with just over 90% occurring only once. Input material: PBMCs or T cells enriched from blood (not recorded which). The source is a young woman who had recovered from COVID-19. Both conserved end residues are part of each CDR3. A D gene is named only where the DNA matches it firmly. Clone sizes are given selectively: once, few, many, or a class where the clone is expanded.

V: TRBV27
D: -
size: -
J: TRBJ1-6
DNA: TGTGCCAGCAGTTTATCCCCCCGTTACTCCTATAATTCACCCCTCCACTTT
CDR3: CASSLSPRYSYNSPLHF

V: TRBV10-3
D: TRBD1
size: -
J: TRBJ1-3
DNA: TGTGCCATCAGTGAGGACAGGGCTGGAAACACCATATATTTT
CDR3: CAISEDRAGNTIYF

V: TRBV4-2
D: TRBD2
size: -
J: TRBJ2-3
DNA: TGTGCCAGCAGCCAAGATCCCCGGACTAGTACGCACACAGATACGCAGTATTTT
CDR3: CASSQDPRTSTHTDTQYF

V: TRBV7-9
D: -
size: -
J: TRBJ1-5
DNA: TGTGCCAGCAGCCTAAGTGCGTGGGGCGGCAATCAGCCCCAGCATTTT
CDR3: CASSLSAWGGNQPQHF

V: TRBV10-3
D: -
size: -
J: TRBJ1-1
DNA: TGTGCCATCAAGGACGACAGCTCTGAAGCTTTCTTT
CDR3: CAIKDDSSEAFF

V: TRBV28
D: TRBD1
size: -
J: TRBJ1-2
DNA: TGTGCCAGCAGTTGGACAGGGGGCTCCTATGGCTACACCTTC
CDR3: CASSWTGGSYGYTF

V: TRBV28
D: TRBD1
size: -
J: TRBJ1-5
DNA: TGTGCCAGCAGTTTATATTTCTGGGGACAGGGAGCGAGCAATCAGCCCCAGCATTTT
CDR3: CASSLYFWGQGASNQPQHF

V: TRBV7-3
D: -
size: -
J: TRBJ1-2
DNA: TGTGCCAGCAGCTTGGACACACTGGATGGCTACACCTTC
CDR3: CASSLDTLDGYTF

V: TRBV5-1
D: -
size: -
J: TRBJ2-1
DNA: TGCGCCAGCAGCTTGGAACTAGGGAACAATGAGCAGTTCTTC
CDR3: CASSLELGNNEQFF

V: TRBV6-5
D: -
size: -
J: TRBJ2-2
DNA: TGTGCCAGCACCAAGACAGACACCGGGGAGCTGTTTTTT
CDR3: CASTKTDTGELFF

V: TRBV12-3/TRBV12-4
D: -
size: -
J: TRBJ2-2
DNA: TGTGCCAGCAGTTTCAGGGACACCGGGGAGCTGTTTTTT
CDR3: CASSFRDTGELFF

V: TRBV5-4
D: -
size: -
J: TRBJ2-3
DNA: TGTGCCAGCGGGCGGCGGGATCCCACAGATACGCAGTATTTT
CDR3: CASGRRDPTDTQYF

V: TRBV27
D: TRBD1
size: -
J: TRBJ2-7
DNA: TGTGCCAGCACCCTGAGGGCAGGGGGCGACGAGCAGTACTTC
CDR3: CASTLRAGGDEQYF

V: TRBV13
D: -
size: -
J: TRBJ1-2
DNA: TGTGCCAGCAGCTTGGAGACGGATCCCCCCCCCACCTTC
CDR3: CASSLETDPPPTF

V: TRBV5-6
D: -
size: few
J: TRBJ1-6
DNA: TGTGCCAGCAGCCCCCCGGGGGGAGGAGATTCACCCCTCCACTTT
CDR3: CASSPPGGGDSPLHF

V: TRBV2
D: TRBD2
size: few
J: TRBJ2-7
DNA: TGTGCCAGCAGTGGCCCGGGACTAGCGGGAGTAGGCTACGAGCAGTACTTC
CDR3: CASSGPGLAGVGYEQYF

V: TRBV19
D: -
size: -
J: TRBJ1-1
DNA: TGTGCCAGTAGTATTGAGGGGGTGAACACTGAAGCTTTCTTT
CDR3: CASSIEGVNTEAFF

V: TRBV9
D: -
size: -
J: TRBJ2-1
DNA: TGTGCCAGCAGCGTAGTCAGTGGCTTCGCTGGTGAGCAGTTCTTC
CDR3: CASSVVSGFAGEQFF

V: TRBV5-1
D: TRBD1
size: -
J: TRBJ2-3
DNA: TGCGCCAGCAGCTTGGTGGACAGGGAGACAGATACGCAGTATTTT
CDR3: CASSLVDRETDTQYF

V: TRBV11-3
D: -
size: -
J: TRBJ1-2
DNA: TGTGCCAGCAGCTTAGATTTGGAGGCGGTGTATGGCTACACCTTC
CDR3: CASSLDLEAVYGYTF

V: TRBV11-3
D: -
size: -
J: TRBJ1-2
DNA: TGTGCCAGCAGCCCGGACAAATCCTATGGCTACACCTTC
CDR3: CASSPDKSYGYTF

V: TRBV19
D: TRBD1
size: -
J: TRBJ1-5
DNA: TGTGCCAGTAGGGGAGATTGGGACAGGGGATGGAATCAGCCCCAGCATTTT
CDR3: CASRGDWDRGWNQPQHF

V: TRBV4-2
D: TRBD1
size: few
J: TRBJ1-1
DNA: TGTGCCAGCAGCCAAGATGAAGGGACAGGATACACTGAAGCTTTCTTT
CDR3: CASSQDEGTGYTEAFF

V: TRBV5-1
D: -
size: -
J: TRBJ2-5
DNA: TGCGCCAGCAGCTCCGAACCAGGGGCTGGAGAGCAAGAGACCCAGTACTTC
CDR3: CASSSEPGAGEQETQYF

V: TRBV4-3
D: TRBD1
size: -
J: TRBJ1-3
DNA: TGCGCCAGCAGCCAAGATAGGGGACAGGGAAACACCATATATTTT
CDR3: CASSQDRGQGNTIYF

V: TRBV7-2
D: TRBD2
size: -
J: TRBJ2-3
DNA: TGTGCCAGCAGCTTAGAGGGCGGGGGGGCTCGTACGCAGTATTTT
CDR3: CASSLEGGGARTQYF